This entry features one T cell receptor beta chain sequence. Its antigen is as yet unknown. No patient had autoimmune disease or received systemic immunosuppression. This sample is part of a study of OX40 agonist ivuxolimab in advanced cancers. Study results and limitations: Researchers did not determine the expanded peripheral T cells' antigen specificity. In the 0.1 to 3.0 mg/kg range, CD4+ and CD8+ blood T cells had expanded clonally by week 6. Expansion of clones was among the lowest in partial responders at 0.1-3.0 mg/kg.

Libraries were prepared by immunoSEQ multiplex PCR; TCRdb keeps only in-frame clonotypes and omits some of them. The sample has approximately 63,000 clones; 80% to 90% are singletons. V lost 8 bases, J lost 3 bases, and 6 bases stayed unmatched. There are 14 residues in the CDR3. From germline, CDR1 is MGHRA and CDR2 YSYEKL. The chain joins TRBV4-1 to TRBJ2-1, with 8 bases lining up with TRBD2. The starting material was CD4+ or CD8+ T cells sorted from blood, obtained in a trial of the OX40 agonist ivuxolimab. This clonotype was sampled from an adult with an advanced solid tumor such as melanoma, head and neck, liver or kidney cancer. The CDR3 sequence is CASQSLADYNEQFF. The CDR3 DNA reads as TGCGCCAGCCAATCACTAGCGGACTACAATGAGCAGTTCTTC.